This entry lists 27 T cell receptor beta chains sequenced from one sample in a study of blood T cell repertoires in COVID-19. Using immunoSEQ multiplex PCR, the repertoire was profiled, and TCRdb retains in-frame clones only, with some absent. The profile shows about 220,000 clones, 85% to 90% of them singletons. The sequenced sample consisted of PBMCs or T cells enriched from blood (not recorded which). The receptors here all came from a woman aged 45-60 years with acute COVID-19.

The rearrangement links TRBV5-1 to TRBJ1-4, with TRBD1 identical over 8 bases. The germline CDR1 and CDR2 sequences are SGHRS and YFSETQ. This CDR3 region has 16 residues. The ends lost 2 bases at V and 4 bases at J; junction bases unmatched: 7. CDR3 loop: CASSLSPRGLNEKLFF. CDR3 in DNA: TGCGCCAGCAGCTTATCACCCAGGGGGCTTAATGAAAAACTGTTTTTT.

V usage is TRBV27 and J usage is TRBJ1-4; D call uncertain. V was pared by 5 bases and J by 6 bases, with 10 bases between. Germline V gene sequence: CDR1 MNHEY, CDR2 SMNVEV (reference sequence). This CDR3 has 13 residues. Written as DNA, the CDR3 is TGTGCCAGCAGTGTCGTTAGTCATGAAAAACTGTTTTTT. Translating it yields CASSVVSHEKLFF.

Points on this clone: At one of its ends the junction is not consistent with the germline gene, which may arise from a read error. This sequence joins TRBV11-2 and TRBJ2-7; 7 bases align to TRBD2. CDR1 and CDR2 from the germline V gene are SGHAT and FQNNGV. This CDR3 contains 14 residues. The CDR3 sequence: CASTLIGGGYEQYF. For the CDR3, the DNA is TGTGCCAGCACCTTAATTGGGGGGGGCTACGAGCAGTACTTC.

The rearrangement joins TRBV2 to TRBJ2-7; D is perhaps TRBD1 (5 bases). The CDR3 sequence is 12 residues long. Germline V CDR1 and CDR2: SNHLY, FYNNEI. V lost 10 bases, J lost 2 bases, and 12 bases lay in between. In DNA, the CDR3 is TGTGCCACGGCCCAGGGTACCTACGAGCAGTACTTC. Protein product: CATAQGTYEQYF.

The table lists this clone with many counts. The chain combines TRBV28 with TRBJ1-2; D gene uncertain. This CDR3 contains 14 residues. Germline V gene lookup returns CDR1 MDHEN and CDR2 SYDVKM. V was cut by 6 bases and J by 8 bases, with 19 bases left in between. DNA of the CDR3: TGTGCCAGCAGCCCAAAGTTCAGAGGGTACGGCTACACCTTC. Its translation is CASSPKFRGYGYTF.

The V gene is TRBV9, the J gene TRBJ1-5; D is uncertain. V gave up 0 bases and J gave up 4 bases, with 8 bases separating them. The CDR3 length is 14 residues. CDR1 and CDR2 (germline): SGDLS, YYNGEE. The CDR3 bases are TGTGCCAGCAGCGTAGAACCCGGGAATCAGCCCCAGCATTTT. Translation gives CASSVEPGNQPQHF.

The chain employs TRBV30 and TRBJ1-1; 8 nucleotides agree with TRBD1. Germline CDR1 and CDR2: GTSNPN and SVGIG (reference sequence). The CDR3 runs to 14 residues. V gave up 2 bases and J gave up 6 bases; unmatched junction bases: 8. This chain's CDR3 is CAWSSMTGVAEAFF. CDR3 DNA: TGTGCCTGGAGTAGTATGACAGGGGTCGCTGAAGCTTTCTTT.

The chain couples TRBV28 to TRBJ1-1, with 7 bases identical to TRBD1. V gave up 3 bases and J gave up 1 base; unmatched junction bases: 5. The V gene's germline CDR1 is MDHEN and CDR2 SYDVKM. The CDR3 totals 15 residues. CDR3 bases: TGTGCCAGCAGTTTGAGGGGGCCAGGGAACACTGAAGCTTTCTTT. Its protein is CASSLRGPGNTEAFF.

This chain joins TRBV27 and TRBJ1-3, with unresolved D. Germline V CDR1 and CDR2: MNHEY, SMNVEV (reference sequence). This CDR3 is 15 amino acids long. V was shortened by 6 bases and J by 0 bases, with 12 bases between the two germline ends. The CDR3 bases are TGTGCCAGCAGGGGCGGGCAGATCTCTGGAAACACCATATATTTT. This sequence encodes CASRGGQISGNTIYF.

This sequence joins TRBV6-5 and TRBJ2-7; 14 positions agree with TRBD2. Germline trimming cut 0 bases from V and 3 bases from J; bases unmatched to any gene: 1. There are 16 residues in the CDR3. CDR1 is MNHEY, CDR2 SVGAGI, per germline. CDR3 sequence: CASSYSGLAGGYEQYF. The DNA for the CDR3 is TGTGCCAGCAGTTACTCAGGACTAGCGGGAGGCTACGAGCAGTACTTC.

J is TRBJ2-5 and V is TRBV19, with 11 bases that match TRBD2. The length of the CDR3 is 14 residues. Germline V gene sequence: CDR1 LNHDA, CDR2 SQIVND (reference sequence). With 6 bases clipped from V and 3 bases from J, the junction kept 3 bases outside the gene matches. CDR3 bases: TGTGCCAGTAGACAGGGACTAGCGGAAGAGACCCAGTACTTC. This codes for CASRQGLAEETQYF.

This sequence joins TRBV24-1 and TRBJ2-3; 14 positions match TRBD2. The CDR3 totals 18 residues. J gave up 5 bases and V 5 bases, and 11 bases lay outside the gene matches. Germline CDR1 reads KGHDR; CDR2 reads SFDVKD. This chain's CDR3 is CATSATGTSGSSRDTQYF. In DNA form, the CDR3 reads TGTGCCACCAGTGCCACCGGGACTAGCGGGAGTAGTAGAGATACGCAGTATTTT.

About this clone: The same CDR3 arises from other DNA sequences in this sample as well. The chain combines TRBV27 with TRBJ1-2, with a weak D call TRBD1 (5 bases). CDR1 MNHEY and CDR2 SMNVEV come from the germline V gene (reference sequence). CDR3 size: 14 residues. V was cut by 2 bases and J by 0 bases, with 7 bases left in between. CDR3 amino acids: CASSLDRANYGYTF. CDR3 coding DNA: TGTGCCAGCAGTTTAGACAGAGCTAACTATGGCTACACCTTC.

V gene TRBV18 combines with J gene TRBJ1-1; no clear D. This CDR3 contains 15 residues. Trimming pared 0 bases from V and 2 bases from J, leaving 10 bases between. Germline V CDR1 and CDR2: KGHSH, LQKENI. For the CDR3, the DNA is TGTGCCAGCTCACCACCGGGCAGCTCTAACACTGAAGCTTTCTTT. Translating it yields CASSPPGSSNTEAFF.

The rearrangement uses TRBV6-5 and TRBJ2-7; TRBD1 aligns across 11 bases. Trimming took 6 bases from V and 6 from J; bases not matched to a gene: 10. Germline V CDR1 and CDR2: MNHEY, SVGAGI. This CDR3 is built from 15 residues. Here the CDR3 reads CASRWGGQGEGEQYF. CDR3 nucleotide sequence: TGTGCCAGCAGGTGGGGGGGACAGGGGGAAGGCGAGCAGTACTTC.

The chain uses TRBV28 and TRBJ1-5, with D possibly being TRBD1 (5 bases). Trimming took off 5 bases at V and 3 bases at J, with 14 bases between the two ends. Germline CDR1 MDHEN, CDR2 SYDVKM. The CDR3 contains 15 residues. The CDR3 is CASSTLDTANQPQHF. Written as DNA, the CDR3 is TGTGCCAGCAGTACCCTGGACACGGCCAATCAGCCCCAGCATTTT. Complete variable domain (other parts from reference TRBV28 and TRBJ1-5): DVKVTQSSRYLVKRTGEKVFLECVQDMDHENMFWYRQDPGLGLRLIYFSYDVKMKEKGDIPEGYSVSREKKERFSLILESASTNQTSMYLCASSTLDTANQPQHFGDGTRLSIL.

This clone was seen a single time. The CDR3 DNA is TGTGCCAGCAGTTCCGGACAGGGGAAGTTTGAAAAACTGTTTTTT. This encodes CASSSGQGKFEKLFF. This chain uses TRBV28 with TRBJ1-4; 9 bases fit TRBD1. CDR1 and CDR2 (germline): MDHEN, SYDVKM. The CDR3 consists of 15 residues. The V and J ends lost 4 bases and 7 bases, in that order; junction bases with no gene match: 7.

The chain joins TRBV19 to TRBJ2-3, with 12 positions matching TRBD2. This CDR3 contains 15 residues. The trim removed 5 bases at V and 3 bases at J, leaving 3 bases unmatched. Per the germline V gene, CDR1 is LNHDA and CDR2 is SQIVND (reference sequence). The DNA for the CDR3 is TGTGCCAGTAGTTATACTAGCGGGAGGACAGATACGCAGTATTTT. As protein: CASSYTSGRTDTQYF.

This clone has a single count. This sequence joins TRBV6-1 and TRBJ1-5, with 8 bases that match TRBD1. The CDR3 extends over 16 amino acids. CDR1 and CDR2 (germline): MNHNS, SASEGT. Unmatched junction bases numbered 8, after V lost 4 bases and J lost 3 bases. The CDR3 spells CASSARTGRFNQPQHF. The CDR3 region has the DNA TGTGCCAGCAGTGCCCGGACAGGGAGGTTCAATCAGCCCCAGCATTTT.

Notes on this clone: One end of the junction is discordant with germline, which a read error may explain. The chain links TRBV7-9 to TRBJ2-7; 10 positions agree with TRBD1. The CDR3 length is 15 residues. CDR1 SEHNR and CDR2 FQNEAQ come from the germline V gene (reference sequence). The CDR3 sequence: CVSSLGTGVLYEQYF. The CDR3 coding sequence is TGTGTCAGCAGCTTAGGGACAGGGGTCCTCTACGAGCAGTACTTC.

V usage is TRBV3-1 (or the pseudogene TRBV3-2) and J usage is TRBJ2-2; 15 bases agree with TRBD2. Germline CDR1 LGHDT, CDR2 YNNKEL (reference sequence). With V trimmed by 5 bases and J by 3 bases, 4 bases remained unmatched. This CDR3 has 17 residues. The CDR3 DNA follows: TGTGCCAGCAGCTTTCGGACTAGCGGGAGGGACACCGGGGAGCTGTTTTTT. It encodes CASSFRTSGRDTGELFF.

The chain is built from TRBV15 and TRBJ2-5; D remains ambiguous. Germline V CDR1 and CDR2: LNHNV, YYDKDF (reference sequence). The CDR3 runs 13 residues. V lost 2 bases, J lost 1 base, and 5 bases lay in between. CDR3 amino acids: CATSRLPQETQYF. In nucleotides, the CDR3 is TGTGCCACCAGCAGACTACCCCAAGAGACCCAGTACTTC.

This chain uses TRBV19 with TRBJ1-1; no definite D call. Germline lookup yields CDR1 LNHDA and CDR2 SQIVND (reference sequence). The CDR3 runs 13 residues. The ends were cut back, 5 bases at V and 4 bases at J, with 11 bases in the middle. Here the CDR3 reads CASSERFGTEAFF. In DNA form, the CDR3 reads TGTGCCAGTAGTGAGCGCTTTGGCACTGAAGCTTTCTTT.

The chain couples TRBV28 to TRBJ1-5; 8 nucleotides align to TRBD1. This CDR3 is built from 16 residues. V shed 5 bases and J 3 bases; nucleotides not matched to a gene: 9. The V gene's germline CDR1 is MDHEN and CDR2 SYDVKM. CDR3 nucleotide sequence: TGTGCCAGCAGTACCTCAGACAGGGGAGACAATCAGCCCCAGCATTTT. It encodes CASSTSDRGDNQPQHF.

This clone was seen only a few times. This chain uses TRBV2 with TRBJ1-2; D is unresolved. This CDR3 has 14 amino acids. The V end lost 8 bases, the J end lost 0 bases, and 13 bases lay between the germline ends. Per the germline V gene, CDR1 is SNHLY and CDR2 is FYNNEI. The CDR3 coding sequence is TGTGCCAGCTTGAGGGAAAGGACTAACTATGGCTACACCTTC. It yields the protein CASLRERTNYGYTF.

V and J are TRBV29-1 and TRBJ2-2; 7 positions agree with TRBD1. The germline gives CDR1 SQVTM, CDR2 ANQGSEA. The CDR3 has 14 amino acids. V lost 4 bases and J lost 5; bases outside the gene matches: 7. The CDR3 region is CSVGSGGWTGELFF. CDR3 sequence (DNA): TGCAGCGTTGGGTCAGGGGGATGGACCGGGGAGCTGTTTTTT.

J is TRBJ2-7 and V is TRBV20-1, with 7 bases aligning to TRBD1. Germline V gives CDR1 DFQATT, CDR2 SNEGSKA (reference sequence). J lost 7 bases, V lost 4 bases, and 4 bases had no gene match. The CDR3 has 11 residues. Here the CDR3 DNA reads TGCAGTGCTAACCAGGGGGTTGAGCAGTACTTC. Translated, it gives CSANQGVEQYF.